Listed below are T cell receptor beta chains from one sample, sequenced in a study of control samples from healthy donors and cancer patients. TCRdb keeps only in-frame clones here, not all; method: immunoSEQ multiplex PCR. The profile shows approximately 140,000 clones, over 85% of them singletons. The sequencing sample was made of blood. All receptors derive from a man between 18 and 35 years old in good health. Both conserved end residues are trimmed from each CDR3. The order of the fields is V gene, J gene, CDR3 length, clone size, D gene, CDR3 protein. D genes are given only for firm matches. The size entry is marked missing in some rows and otherwise reads once, few, many or a size class.

>TRBV6-5|TRBJ1-1|12|NA|TRBD1
ASSWDRGQDEAF
>TRBV2|TRBJ2-1|13|NA|TRBD2
ASSVTSGSRDEQF
>TRBV6-1|TRBJ1-1|13|NA|NA
ASSEVRRTSTEAF
>TRBV5-6|TRBJ2-2|13|NA|TRBD1
ASSFGQGRTGELF
>TRBV27|TRBJ1-5|14|once|NA
ASSPLPQTGGRPQH
>TRBV6-4|TRBJ2-5|14|NA|NA
ASSEDGGASFETQY
>TRBV24-1|TRBJ2-1|12|NA|TRBD1
ATSDPKGTVEQF
>TRBV29-1|TRBJ1-1|13|NA|NA
SVPRPEKLYTEAF
>TRBV15|TRBJ1-2|13|NA|NA
ATSGVQGPAEGYT
>TRBV7-9|TRBJ1-2|15|NA|NA
ASSRSTGLMANYGYT
>TRBV5-1|TRBJ2-7|16|NA|TRBD2
ASSNPGLAGGIIREQY
>TRBV5-5|TRBJ2-2|10|once|NA
ASGYLSGELF
>TRBV2|TRBJ2-3|14|NA|TRBD2
ASRKGLAGSTDTQY
>TRBV5-1|TRBJ1-3|12|NA|NA
ASSLDGSGNTIY
>TRBV7-9|TRBJ1-2|11|NA|NA
ASSHRPGDGYT
>TRBV5-1|TRBJ1-2|14|NA|TRBD1
ASSWIGTGQAYGYT
>TRBV15|TRBJ1-4|14|NA|NA
ATSRDHMDGWEKLF
>TRBV7-9|TRBJ1-2|6|NA|NA
ATEGYT
>TRBV10-2|TRBJ2-1|13|NA|TRBD2
ASRTGLAAYNEQF
>TRBV4-1|TRBJ2-3|12|NA|NA
ASSQDTGRDTQY
>TRBV11-3|TRBJ2-1|13|NA|NA
ASSLDSVGINEQF
>TRBV10-1|TRBJ1-3|12|once|NA
AGPQGESGNTIY
>TRBV30|TRBJ1-5|11|NA|NA
AWGRGDNQPQH
>TRBV24-1|TRBJ1-1|11|once|TRBD1
ATSQGGNTEAF
>TRBV19|TRBJ2-2|13|NA|NA
ASSEALPSTGELF
>TRBV5-6|TRBJ1-2|12|NA|TRBD1
ASSLLGQNYGYT
>TRBV5-5|TRBJ1-4|14|once|TRBD1
ASSPGLQGAREKLF
>TRBV12-3/TRBV12-4|TRBJ1-1|10|NA|NA
ASSLGGVEAF
>TRBV6-4|TRBJ1-6|12|once|TRBD1
ASRGPGTGSPLH
>TRBV3-1/TRBV3-2|TRBJ1-2|13|NA|TRBD1
ASSQEPRDREGYT
>TRBV18|TRBJ2-4|13|NA|NA
ASSPRGEAKNIQY
>TRBV12-3/TRBV12-4|TRBJ1-1|10|NA|NA
ASSQRVVRAF
>TRBV5-1|TRBJ1-1|11|NA|NA
ASSLYGSTEAF
>TRBV24-1|TRBJ1-4|12|NA|NA
ATGPAGTNEKLF
>TRBV10-2|TRBJ1-2|14|once|NA
ASSGGPTDSHYGYT
>TRBV5-1|TRBJ1-4|14|NA|NA
ASSWGRTLTNEKLF
>TRBV5-1|TRBJ1-4|13|NA|NA
ASSLAGHPNEKLF
>TRBV18|TRBJ1-6|13|NA|NA
ASSPPPGQNSPLH
>TRBV7-9|TRBJ2-3|11|NA|NA
ASSLPATDTQY
>TRBV25-1|TRBJ1-4|14|once|NA
ASSLARTETNEKLF
>TRBV19|TRBJ2-7|11|NA|TRBD2
ASTSRGVYEQY
>TRBV5-1|TRBJ2-7|15|NA|NA
ASSLVGAARSTLEQY
>TRBV30|TRBJ1-1|6|NA|NA
AWDRSL
>TRBV15|TRBJ2-7|13|NA|NA
ATSRDEVSSYEQY
>TRBV21-1|TRBJ2-7|11|NA|NA
APGLEHVREQY
>TRBV5-4|TRBJ1-1|9|NA|NA
ASSRDTEAF
>TRBV7-8|TRBJ2-7|11|NA|TRBD1
ASSGSRGKEQY
>TRBV7-6|TRBJ1-3|15|NA|NA
ASSRPGGGSSGNTIY
>TRBV18|TRBJ2-2|12|NA|NA
ASSPTENTGELF
>TRBV2|TRBJ2-3|13|NA|NA
ASSPPGGDLFTQY
>TRBV3-1/TRBV3-2|TRBJ2-7|13|once|TRBD1
ASSVLGTGVYEQY
>TRBV19|TRBJ1-4|12|NA|NA
ASSIARGSAQLF